Each of the 27 T cell receptor beta chains below was sequenced from the same sample in a study of control samples from healthy donors and cancer patients. Sequencing was performed with immunoSEQ multiplex PCR; in TCRdb, only in-frame clones are kept and a portion is missing. The table records around 150,000 clones, approximately 94% of them present only once. Sequences were obtained from blood. These receptors all come from a woman aged 40 to 49 in good health.

The genes are TRBV3-1 (or the pseudogene TRBV3-2) and TRBJ2-5; D gene unclear. The CDR3 loop spans 12 amino acids. Germline CDR1 LGHDT, CDR2 YNNKEL (reference sequence). V was shortened by 0 bases and J by 5 bases, with 4 bases between the two germline ends. CDR3 DNA: TGTGCCAGCAGCCAAGAAGGGGAGACCCAGTACTTC. Protein sequence: CASSQEGETQYF.

The chain joins TRBV19 to TRBJ1-2; D ambiguous. In germline, CDR1 is LNHDA, CDR2 SQIVND (reference sequence). CDR3 length equals 15 residues. Between the trimmed V and J ends, which lost 6 bases and 4 bases, there was a span of 18 bases. CDR3 coding DNA: TGTGCCAGTAGGATCACCGGTCGTGGAAGCTATGGCTACACCTTC. It encodes CASRITGRGSYGYTF. Looking up the rest from reference TRBV19 and TRBJ1-2 gives the full variable domain: DGGITQSPKYLFRKEGQNVTLSCEQNLNHDAMYWYRQDPGQGLRLIYYSQIVNDFQKGDIAEGYSVSREKKESFPLTVTSAQKNPTAFYLCASRITGRGSYGYTFGSGTRLTVV.

The chain links TRBV11-2 to TRBJ2-1, with unresolved D. Germline V gene lookup returns CDR1 SGHAT and CDR2 FQNNGV. The V and J ends lost 5 bases and 0 bases respectively, with 14 bases between them. The CDR3 sequence is 16 residues long. The CDR3 coding sequence is TGTGCCAGCAGCATTAGTTACTGGGGCTCCTACAATGAGCAGTTCTTC. Translated: CASSISYWGSYNEQFF.

The rearrangement uses TRBV25-1 and TRBJ1-4; tentatively, D is TRBD1 (6 bases). Per germline, CDR1 MGHDK and CDR2 SYGVNS. Trimming left V 0 bases short and J 5 bases short, with 13 bases between. This CDR3 spans 16 amino acids. Here the CDR3 reads CASSEYRGGQNEKLFF. DNA for the CDR3: TGTGCCAGCAGTGAATATCGAGGGGGGCAAAATGAAAAACTGTTTTTT.

The rearrangement joins TRBV30 to TRBJ1-2; D call uncertain. There are 12 residues in the CDR3. CDR1 is GTSNPN and CDR2 is SVGIG in the germline V gene (reference sequence). V was cut by 3 bases and J by 4 bases, with 9 bases left in between. This chain's CDR3 is CAWSGVTYGYTF. The DNA of the CDR3 is TGTGCCTGGAGCGGTGTTACCTATGGCTACACCTTC.

V usage is TRBV19 and J usage is TRBJ1-5; D unclear. The CDR3 runs to 16 residues. Looked up from germline, CDR1 is LNHDA and CDR2 is SQIVND (reference sequence). Between the trimmed V and J ends, which lost 3 bases and 0 bases, there was a span of 12 bases. This CDR3 is CASSIPPTYSNQPQHF. DNA for the CDR3: TGTGCCAGTAGTATCCCCCCTACCTATAGCAATCAGCCCCAGCATTTT.

This chain connects TRBV9 to TRBJ2-5; D ambiguous. From germline, CDR1 is SGDLS and CDR2 YYNGEE. The CDR3 totals 13 residues. The CDR3 here is CAQKAPIVETQYF. The DNA of the CDR3 is TGTGCTCAAAAAGCCCCAATAGTAGAGACCCAGTACTTC.

The chain uses TRBV6-5 and TRBJ1-2; D is ambiguous. Germline CDR1 reads MNHEY; CDR2 reads SVGAGI. V shed 2 bases and J shed 6 bases, with 16 bases lying between them. This CDR3 has 15 residues. CDR3 residues: CASSYGSGGRNGYTF. The CDR3 DNA follows: TGTGCCAGCAGTTACGGGTCAGGAGGGAGGAATGGCTACACCTTC.

This clone was observed once. The rearrangement links TRBV10-1 to TRBJ1-1; no clear D gene. The CDR3 sequence is 12 residues long. V gave up 1 base and J gave up 5 bases, with 5 bases separating them. Germline CDR1 is WNHNN and CDR2 is SYGVQD (reference sequence). The CDR3 reads CASSELGTEAFF. CDR3 nucleotides: TGCGCCAGCAGTGAGTTGGGGACTGAAGCTTTCTTT.

The rearrangement links TRBV27 to TRBJ1-4; TRBD1 might be the D (5 bases). The ends were cut back, 6 bases at V and 4 bases at J, with 15 bases in the middle. CDR3 length equals 15 residues. Looked up from germline, CDR1 is MNHEY and CDR2 is SMNVEV (reference sequence). CDR3 region: CASSPWAGFNEKLFF. In DNA form, the CDR3 reads TGTGCCAGCAGCCCCTGGGCAGGGTTTAATGAAAAACTGTTTTTT. The entire variable domain, with the rest obtained from reference TRBV27 and TRBJ1-4, is as follows: EAQVTQNPRYLITVTGKKLTVTCSQNMNHEYMSWYRQDPGLGLRQIYYSMNVEVTDKGDVPEGYKVSRKEKRNFPLILESPSPNQTSLYFCASSPWAGFNEKLFFGSGTQLSVL.

CDR3 loop: CASSSGQELFF. CDR3 nucleotides: TGTGCCAGCAGCTCCGGACAAGAACTGTTTTTT. The rearrangement uses TRBV5-4 and TRBJ1-4, with D perhaps TRBD1 (5 bases). This CDR3 is built from 11 residues. V was cut by 3 bases and J by 12 bases, with 9 bases left in between. CDR1 and CDR2 (germline): SGHNT, YYREEE (reference sequence). The variable domain in full, with the rest retrieved from reference TRBV5-4 and TRBJ1-4, is ETGVTQSPTHLIKTRGQQVTLRCSSQSGHNTVSWYQQALGQGPQFIFQYYREEENGRGNFPPRFSGLQFPNYSSELNVNALELDDSALYLCASSSGQELFFGSGTQLSVL.

V usage is TRBV7-9 and J usage is TRBJ2-1; 13 nucleotides match TRBD2. V was clipped by 4 bases and J by 7 bases; unmatched bases: 7. The CDR3 totals 16 residues. In germline, CDR1 is SEHNR, CDR2 FQNEAQ (reference sequence). The CDR3 reads CASSSRGLAGVNEQFF. The CDR3 DNA reads TGTGCCAGCAGCTCCAGAGGACTAGCGGGAGTAAATGAGCAGTTCTTC.

The CDR3 is CASSQDWERAYNEQFF. Here the CDR3 DNA reads TGCGCCAGCAGCCAAGATTGGGAGAGGGCCTACAATGAGCAGTTCTTC. The chain has TRBV4-3 and TRBJ2-1; a possible D gene is TRBD2 (5 bases). Germline V lookup: CDR1 LGHNA, CDR2 YSLEER. The CDR3 spans 16 residues. V shed 0 bases and J shed 2 bases, with 11 bases lying between them.

The rearrangement links TRBV10-3 to TRBJ1-2; D may be TRBD1 (6 bases). CDR3 length equals 14 residues. Germline-derived CDR1 and CDR2 are ENHRY and SYGVKD. The V end was cut by 6 bases, the J end by 5 bases, with 16 bases between. The CDR3 protein is CAIRTLDSEYGYTF. CDR3 in DNA: TGTGCCATCAGAACACTGGACAGTGAGTATGGCTACACCTTC.

The chain combines TRBV25-1 with TRBJ2-5, with a weak D call TRBD1 (6 bases). V was clipped by 2 bases and J by 7 bases, with 14 bases between them. The CDR3 length is 14 residues. In germline, CDR1 is MGHDK, CDR2 SYGVNS. CDR3 in amino acids: CASSEPGVLATQYF. The CDR3, as DNA: TGTGCCAGCAGTGAACCAGGGGTTCTGGCGACCCAGTACTTC.

The rearrangement uses TRBV5-4 and TRBJ2-7, with 9 bases matching TRBD1. Germline CDR1 is SGHNT and CDR2 is YYREEE (reference sequence). V shed 4 bases, J shed 2 bases, and the junction held 7 bases outside the gene matches. CDR3 size: 15 residues. The CDR3 here is CASSRTGGNPYEQYF. The CDR3 coding sequence is TGTGCCAGCAGCCGCACAGGGGGCAATCCCTACGAGCAGTACTTC.

The gene calls are TRBV18 and TRBJ1-1; D gene unclear. Germline V gene sequence: CDR1 KGHSH, CDR2 LQKENI. The CDR3 has 13 residues. Trimming pared 6 bases from V and 1 base from J, leaving 9 bases between. In nucleotides, the CDR3 is TGTGCCAGCTCCCGAATTGGGAACACTGAAGCTTTCTTT. This codes for CASSRIGNTEAFF.

The chain recombines TRBV7-2 with TRBJ1-1, with a tentative D call TRBD1 (5 bases). Trimming took off 0 bases at V and 10 bases at J, with 15 bases between the two ends. This CDR3 contains 14 residues. CDR1 and CDR2 from the germline V gene are SGHTA and FQGNSA. CDR3 nucleotides: TGTGCCAGCAGCTTAGCTCGGGGCCCCCCGTCAGCTTTCTTT. Encoded protein: CASSLARGPPSAFF.

The chain is built from TRBV25-1 and TRBJ1-1; tentatively, D is TRBD1 (6 bases). CDR3 length: 14 amino acids. Trimming stripped 6 bases from V and 2 bases from J, with 13 bases between. CDR1 MGHDK and CDR2 SYGVNS come from the germline V gene. CDR3 DNA sequence: TGTGCCAGCAGGGGGCCGGGACACAACACTGAAGCTTTCTTT. Encoded protein: CASRGPGHNTEAFF. Supplemented by reference TRBV25-1 and TRBJ1-1, the full variable domain reads EADIYQTPRYLVIGTGKKITLECSQTMGHDKMYWYQQDPGMELHLIHYSYGVNSTEKGDLSSESTVSRIRTEHFPLTLESARPSHTSQYLCASRGPGHNTEAFFGQGTRLTVV.

The CDR3 reads CASSLTARSYEQYF. The CDR3 DNA reads as TGTGCCAGCAGCTTAACGGCCAGGTCCTACGAGCAGTACTTC. The genes are TRBV7-3 and TRBJ2-7, with D unclear. V was trimmed by 0 bases and J by 1 base, leaving 7 bases between them. Germline V gene lookup returns CDR1 SGHTA and CDR2 FQGTGA. The CDR3 is 14 amino acids.

The chain joins TRBV9 to TRBJ2-3; 7 bases map to TRBD1. Trimming at V came to 3 bases and at J to 5 bases, leaving 6 bases not matched to a gene. CDR1 is SGDLS, CDR2 YYNGEE, per germline. The CDR3 runs to 14 residues. The CDR3 region has the DNA TGTGCCAGCAGCGCACAGACAGGGATAGATACGCAGTATTTT. Translated, it gives CASSAQTGIDTQYF. Together with reference TRBV9 and TRBJ2-3, the CDR3 gives the full variable domain: DSGVTQTPKHLITATGQRVTLRCSPRSGDLSVYWYQQSLDQGLQFLIQYYNGEERAKGNILERFSAQQFPDLHSELNLSSLELGDSALYFCASSAQTGIDTQYFGPGTRLTVL.

This clone has a single count. The chain is built from TRBV29-1 and TRBJ1-5; TRBD1 aligns across 9 bases. The CDR3 is 15 residues long. Per germline, CDR1 SQVTM and CDR2 ANQGSEA. V trimming: 4 bases; J trimming: 5 bases; junction bases outside the gene matches: 9. The CDR3 DNA is TGCAGCGTTGCCTCCGGGACAGGGAGGGATCAGCCCCAGCATTTT. Protein product: CSVASGTGRDQPQHF.

CDR3 protein: CASSGIAGGETQYF. For the CDR3, the DNA is TGTGCCAGCAGCGGAATAGCGGGAGGCGAGACCCAGTACTTC. The rearrangement links TRBV5-8 to TRBJ2-5; 10 bases are shared with TRBD2. The CDR3 extends over 14 amino acids. Germline V CDR1 and CDR2: SGHTS, YDEGEE. The V and J ends lost 4 bases and 5 bases, in that order; junction bases with no gene match: 5.

The chain combines TRBV6-4 with TRBJ2-3; 12 bases are shared with TRBD2. Germline lookup yields CDR1 MRHNA and CDR2 SNTAGT. J gave up 4 bases and V 2 bases, and 1 base lay outside the gene matches. CDR3 length equals 15 residues. In DNA form, the CDR3 reads TGTGCCAGCAGTGACCGGACTAGCGGGGCAGATACGCAGTATTTT. It is translated as CASSDRTSGADTQYF.

The chain has TRBV4-3 and TRBJ1-3; tentative D call: TRBD1 (6 bases). The CDR3 extends over 16 amino acids. Germline V CDR1 and CDR2: LGHNA, YSLEER. Trimming took off 3 bases at V and 3 bases at J, with 15 bases between the two ends. The CDR3 coding sequence is TGCGCCAGCAGCCAGATAACAGGGAAGGGTGGAAACACCATATATTTT. Its translation is CASSQITGKGGNTIYF.

The gene calls are TRBV9 and TRBJ2-1; the D gene is possibly TRBD1 (5 bases). The CDR3 loop spans 15 amino acids. Per the germline V gene, CDR1 is SGDLS and CDR2 is YYNGEE. V gave up 2 bases and J gave up 0 bases, with 9 bases separating them. CDR3 sequence (DNA): TGTGCCAGCAGCGTTCAGGGTAGCTCCTACAATGAGCAGTTCTTC. Its translation: CASSVQGSSYNEQFF.

The chain joins TRBV12-3 or TRBV12-4 to TRBJ1-2; maybe TRBD1 (6 bases). This CDR3 is 13 amino acids long. V lost 7 bases and J 1 base, leaving 10 bases between the germline ends. CDR3 residues: CASTVQGNYGYTF. The CDR3 DNA reads TGTGCCAGCACCGTACAGGGTAACTATGGCTACACCTTC.